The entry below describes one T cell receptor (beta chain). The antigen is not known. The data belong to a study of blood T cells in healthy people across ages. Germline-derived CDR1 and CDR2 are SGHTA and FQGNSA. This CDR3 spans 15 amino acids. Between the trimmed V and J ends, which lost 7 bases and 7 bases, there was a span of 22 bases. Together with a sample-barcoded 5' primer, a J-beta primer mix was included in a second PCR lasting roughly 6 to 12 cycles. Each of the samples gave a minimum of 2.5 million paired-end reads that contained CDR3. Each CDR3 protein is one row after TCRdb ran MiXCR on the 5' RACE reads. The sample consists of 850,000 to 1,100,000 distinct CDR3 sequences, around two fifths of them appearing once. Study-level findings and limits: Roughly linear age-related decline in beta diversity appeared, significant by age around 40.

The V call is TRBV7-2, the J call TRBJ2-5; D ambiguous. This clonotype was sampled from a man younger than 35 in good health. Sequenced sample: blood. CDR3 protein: CASIQSQSRLGTQYF. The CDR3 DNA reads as TGTGCCAGCATACAAAGCCAGTCCCGACTGGGGACCCAGTACTTC.